The 19 T cell receptor beta chains presented below share a single source sample, sequenced in a study of OX40 agonist ivuxolimab in advanced cancers. Measured with immunoSEQ multiplex PCR; TCRdb has only the in-frame clones, and not every one. The sample has approximately 27,000 clones, about 79% seen once. Material: CD4+ or CD8+ T cells sorted from blood, obtained in a trial of the OX40 agonist ivuxolimab. The receptors stem from an adult with an advanced solid tumor such as melanoma, head and neck, liver or kidney cancer.

The chain couples TRBV6-4 to TRBJ1-1; 7 bases fit TRBD1. V lost 5 bases to trimming and J lost 0 bases; unmatched junction nucleotides: 6. The V gene's germline CDR1 is MRHNA and CDR2 SNTAGT. CDR3 length equals 15 residues. In DNA form, the CDR3 reads TGTGCCAGCAGTCCCCTAGGGGGCCTGAACACTGAAGCTTTCTTT. Protein product: CASSPLGGLNTEAFF.

This clone came up once. V gene TRBV27 combines with J gene TRBJ1-1; D remains ambiguous. The V end lost 5 bases, the J end lost 4 bases, and 20 bases lay between the germline ends. Germline CDR1 MNHEY, CDR2 SMNVEV (reference sequence). This CDR3 region has 16 residues. The CDR3: CASSPQSGSRPTEAFF. The CDR3 DNA reads TGTGCCAGCAGTCCCCAATCGGGCAGTCGACCCACTGAAGCTTTCTTT.

The chain combines TRBV7-9 with TRBJ2-7; D is unresolved. The V gene's germline CDR1 is SEHNR and CDR2 FQNEAQ (reference sequence). Between the trimmed V and J ends, which lost 0 bases and 3 bases, there was a span of 15 bases. CDR3 size: 16 residues. This chain's CDR3 is CASSLAGGRDYYEQYF. CDR3 nucleotide sequence: TGTGCCAGCAGCTTAGCCGGCGGACGTGATTACTACGAGCAGTACTTC.

This chain links TRBV18 with TRBJ2-3; D remains unclear. The CDR3 spans 14 residues. Germline CDR1 is KGHSH and CDR2 is LQKENI. Trimming took 1 base from V and 2 from J, leaving 7 bases between them. For the CDR3, the DNA is TGTGCCAGCTCACCACTCCTAGTCACAGATACGCAGTATTTT. Translated: CASSPLLVTDTQYF.

This clone was detected once. The chain couples TRBV10-2 to TRBJ2-1; D is perhaps TRBD1 or TRBD2 (5 bases each). Germline CDR1 and CDR2: WSHSY and SAAADI. The CDR3 covers 14 residues. The V gene lost 5 bases and the J gene lost 7 bases, with 15 bases spanning the gap. CDR3 sequence (DNA): TGCGCCAGCAGTCCAACGGGGCTAGGAAATGAGCAGTTCTTC. Translated: CASSPTGLGNEQFF.

V gene TRBV11-2 combines with J gene TRBJ2-3; D not resolved. Germline V gene sequence: CDR1 SGHAT, CDR2 FQNNGV. The V end was cut by 5 bases, the J end by 4 bases, with 13 bases between. The CDR3 is 14 amino acids. CDR3 in DNA: TGTGCCAGCAGCCCCGTGGGGTCCGCAGATACGCAGTATTTT. This encodes CASSPVGSADTQYF.

The chain is built from TRBV6-6 and TRBJ2-7, with no clear D. Trimming took off 10 bases at V and 7 bases at J, with 11 bases between the two ends. The CDR3 consists of 10 residues. Germline V gene sequence: CDR1 MNHNY, CDR2 SVGAGI (reference sequence). CDR3 protein: CATYLVEQYF. CDR3 DNA sequence: TGTGCCACCTACCTTGTGGAGCAGTACTTC.

The rearrangement joins TRBV25-1 to TRBJ2-1, with TRBD2 identical over 8 bases. The J segment lost 3 bases and the V segment lost 4 bases, leaving 2 bases of the junction unmatched. Germline assignment: CDR1 MGHDK and CDR2 SYGVNS. The length of the CDR3 is 14 residues. For the CDR3, the DNA is TGTGCCAGCAGTGGACTAGCGCACTACAATGAGCAGTTCTTC. Protein product: CASSGLAHYNEQFF.

The chain recombines TRBV11-2 with TRBJ2-7; the D gene could be TRBD1 or TRBD2 (6 bases each). CDR1 and CDR2 (germline): SGHAT, FQNNGV. Trimming shortened V by 2 bases and J by 6 bases, and 14 bases separated the two germline ends. The length of the CDR3 is 14 residues. CDR3 DNA: TGTGCCAGCAGCTTAACCGGGGGCCCCCTCGAGCAGTACTTC. It is translated as CASSLTGGPLEQYF.

The chain employs TRBV11-2 and TRBJ1-2, with TRBD1 matching 9 bases. The CDR3 runs to 14 residues. V dropped 2 bases and J dropped 8; count of bases not matched to a gene: 6. Germline CDR1 is SGHAT and CDR2 is FQNNGV. CDR3 in DNA: TGTGCCAGCAGCTTAAGGGGACAGGGAGGAGGCTACACCTTC. Translated, it gives CASSLRGQGGGYTF.

This chain joins TRBV10-3 and TRBJ2-3, with 7 bases identical to TRBD2. CDR1 and CDR2 (germline): ENHRY, SYGVKD. Trimming at V came to 0 bases and at J to 7 bases, leaving 10 bases not matched to a gene. CDR3 length: 16 residues. The DNA of the CDR3 is TGTGCCATCAGTGAGTCTCGCGGGGGAGGCATACATACGCAGTATTTT. It is translated as CAISESRGGGIHTQYF.

This chain connects TRBV5-4 to TRBJ2-7; D not resolved. From germline, CDR1 is SGHNT and CDR2 YYREEE (reference sequence). The CDR3 extends over 14 amino acids. Trimming left V 6 bases short and J 2 bases short, with 15 bases between. The CDR3 reads CASTILGNPYEQYF. In nucleotides, the CDR3 is TGTGCCAGCACCATATTGGGCAACCCCTACGAGCAGTACTTC.

The chain links TRBV4-1 to TRBJ1-5; no definite D call. The germline V gene encodes CDR1 MGHRA and CDR2 YSYEKL. This CDR3 spans 15 amino acids. V dropped 1 base and J dropped 0 bases, with 7 bases sitting between them. This CDR3 reads CASSQGWDSNQPQHF. The DNA of the CDR3 is TGCGCCAGCAGCCAAGGATGGGATAGCAATCAGCCCCAGCATTTT.

The rearrangement links TRBV7-9 to TRBJ1-1, with no clear D. The V and J ends lost 8 bases and 5 bases respectively, with 3 bases between them. Germline assignment: CDR1 SEHNR and CDR2 FQNEAQ (reference sequence). This CDR3 is built from 9 residues. The CDR3 DNA reads as TGTGCCAGCGGTACTGAAGCTTTCTTT. Its protein product is CASGTEAFF.

This chain connects TRBV11-2 to TRBJ1-2; 9 positions agree with TRBD1. Trimming took 0 bases from V and 7 from J; bases not matched to a gene: 3. Per the germline V gene, CDR1 is SGHAT and CDR2 is FQNNGV. This CDR3 has 14 amino acids. The CDR3 DNA sequence: TGTGCCAGCAGCTTAGATGGGACAGGGTTTGGCTACACCTTC. Translation: CASSLDGTGFGYTF.

The chain couples TRBV11-2 to TRBJ1-2; TRBD1 agrees at 9 bases. The CDR3 contains 14 residues. The V segment lost 5 bases and the J segment 5 bases; nucleotides outside the gene matches: 6. Germline V gene sequence: CDR1 SGHAT, CDR2 FQNNGV. The CDR3 region is CASSPQGAEYGYTF. In DNA, the CDR3 is TGTGCCAGCAGCCCACAGGGGGCAGAGTATGGCTACACCTTC.

This clone was seen just once. V gene TRBV10-1 combines with J gene TRBJ2-2; the D gene is possibly TRBD1 (6 bases). V was cut by 2 bases and J by 0 bases, with 7 bases left in between. From germline, CDR1 is WNHNN and CDR2 SYGVQD (reference sequence). This CDR3 is built from 15 residues. The CDR3 protein is CASSETGSNTGELFF. In nucleotides, the CDR3 is TGCGCCAGCAGTGAGACAGGGTCGAACACCGGGGAGCTGTTTTTT.

This clone was recorded a few times. This chain links TRBV6-1 with TRBJ1-2, with TRBD1 identical over 9 bases. The CDR3 runs 14 residues. In germline, CDR1 is MNHNS, CDR2 SASEGT. V trimming: 6 bases; J trimming: 2 bases; junction bases outside the gene matches: 4. The CDR3: CASRRTGVNYGYTF. The CDR3 DNA sequence: TGTGCCAGCAGACGGACAGGGGTCAACTATGGCTACACCTTC.

V gene TRBV5-1 combines with J gene TRBJ1-3; tentatively, D is TRBD1 (6 bases). Germline CDR1 SGHRS, CDR2 YFSETQ. The CDR3 has 15 residues. Trimming removed 0 bases from V and 2 bases from J, with 9 bases in between. The CDR3 DNA is TGCGCCAGCAGCTTGGTCAGGGGCACTGGAAACACCATATATTTT. It translates to CASSLVRGTGNTIYF.